The 20 T cell receptor beta chains below were found in one sample sequenced in a study of blood T cell repertoires in COVID-19. Assay: immunoSEQ multiplex PCR; the TCRdb copy retains only in-frame clones and omits some. The profile shows about 200,000 clones, more than 60% of them singletons. Sequencing was done on a sample of peripheral blood. The receptors were gathered from a man aged 50-59 years who had recovered from COVID-19.

V is TRBV2 and J is TRBJ2-2, with TRBD2 identical over 7 bases. The germline gives CDR1 SNHLY, CDR2 FYNNEI. The CDR3 spans 15 residues. J gave up 5 bases and V 4 bases, and 7 bases lay outside the gene matches. The CDR3 loop is CASSVGGSRTGELFF. In nucleotides, the CDR3 is TGTGCCAGCAGTGTGGGCGGGAGTAGGACCGGGGAGCTGTTTTTT.

V usage is TRBV18 and J usage is TRBJ2-1; 8 nucleotides line up with TRBD2. This CDR3 spans 17 amino acids. Germline values: CDR1 KGHSH, CDR2 LQKENI. The V gene end was trimmed by 1 base and the J gene end by 2 bases; junction bases not matched to a gene: 7. For the CDR3, the DNA is TGTGCCAGCTCACCACTATCGAGCGGGAGCGCCTACAATGAGCAGTTCTTC. Protein: CASSPLSSGSAYNEQFF.

This chain connects TRBV9 to TRBJ2-2, with 11 bases fitting TRBD2. V gave up 0 bases and J gave up 6 bases; unmatched junction bases: 4. Germline CDR1 is SGDLS and CDR2 is YYNGEE. The CDR3 is 16 residues long. CDR3 in amino acids: CASSVAGLAAPGELFF. Written as DNA, the CDR3 is TGTGCCAGCAGCGTAGCGGGACTAGCGGCCCCCGGGGAGCTGTTTTTT.

This chain connects TRBV5-1 to TRBJ2-7; 8 bases align to TRBD1. Germline trimming cut 0 bases from V and 0 bases from J; bases unmatched to any gene: 5. CDR1 and CDR2 (germline): SGHRS, YFSETQ. The CDR3 contains 16 residues. The DNA for the CDR3 is TGCGCCAGCAGCTTGGGGACAGGGAAGAGCTCCTACGAGCAGTACTTC. This sequence encodes CASSLGTGKSSYEQYF.

This clone appeared once. Germline and junction disagree at one end, which may indicate a read error. The chain has TRBV2 and TRBJ2-3, with D possibly TRBD1 on 6 matching bases. This CDR3 has 15 amino acids. CDR1 is SNHLY, CDR2 FYNNEI, per germline. The CDR3 is CASGEEAGAADTQYF. The CDR3 DNA is TGTGCCAGCGGTGAGGAGGCAGGGGCCGCAGATACGCAGTATTTT.

This clone was seen once. The V call is TRBV7-9, the J call TRBJ2-3, with TRBD1 identical over 7 bases. Losses at the gene ends were 3 bases for V and 6 bases for J; bases not matched to a gene: 9. Germline V gene data show CDR1 as SEHNR and CDR2 as FQNEAQ (reference sequence). The CDR3 totals 15 residues. The CDR3 reads CASSFIDRAGDTQYF. CDR3 DNA: TGTGCCAGCAGCTTCATAGACAGGGCAGGGGATACGCAGTATTTT.

The rearrangement links TRBV4-2 to TRBJ1-4; TRBD1 is a possible D gene (5 bases). The CDR3 has 14 residues. V was shortened by 4 bases and J by 8 bases, with 14 bases between the two germline ends. Germline V gives CDR1 LGHNA, CDR2 YNFKEQ. CDR3 sequence (DNA): TGTGCCAGCAGCCGGAGGGACGTCGGAGAAAAACTGTTTTTT. Protein product: CASSRRDVGEKLFF.

The count of this clone is one. This rearrangement joins TRBV15 to TRBJ2-7, with 7 bases that match TRBD1. With V trimmed by 3 bases and J by 1 base, 3 bases remained unmatched. Germline lookup yields CDR1 LNHNV and CDR2 YYDKDF (reference sequence). The CDR3 has 14 amino acids. This CDR3 is CATSSRQGSYEQYF. The CDR3 DNA reads TGTGCCACCAGCAGTCGACAGGGTTCCTACGAGCAGTACTTC.

The table lists this clone with many counts. This chain uses TRBV18 with TRBJ2-7; 13 positions agree with TRBD2. The junction had 7 bases not matched to a gene; V was cut back by 6 bases and J by 5 bases. The CDR3 is made up of 15 amino acids. Per the germline V gene, CDR1 is KGHSH and CDR2 is LQKENI. The CDR3 region is CASSPGLAGFDEQYF. CDR3 nucleotides: TGTGCCAGCTCGCCGGGACTAGCGGGGTTCGACGAGCAGTACTTC. The full variable domain, with the rest looked up from reference TRBV18 and TRBJ2-7, is NAGVMQNPRHLVRRRGQEARLRCSPMKGHSHVYWYRQLPEEGLKFMVYLQKENIIDESGMPKERFSAEFPKEGPSILRIQQVVRGDSAAYFCASSPGLAGFDEQYFGPGTRLTVT.

The chain links TRBV7-9 to TRBJ1-3; the D gene is possibly TRBD1 (5 bases). The ends were cut back, 5 bases at V and 8 bases at J, with 13 bases in the middle. Per the germline V gene, CDR1 is SEHNR and CDR2 is FQNEAQ (reference sequence). There are 13 residues in the CDR3. The CDR3 DNA reads TGTGCCAGCAGCCCGGACATAGAAGACACCATATATTTT. Its protein product is CASSPDIEDTIYF.

J is TRBJ2-1 and V is TRBV27, with D perhaps matching TRBD2 (5 bases). Germline V lookup: CDR1 MNHEY, CDR2 SMNVEV (reference sequence). The CDR3 consists of 15 residues. V shed 7 bases and J shed 3 bases, with 16 bases lying between them. In DNA, the CDR3 is TGTGCCAGCAACCCCCCGAGGGAATTCTACAATGAGCAGTTCTTC. Its translation is CASNPPREFYNEQFF.

The chain is built from TRBV2 and TRBJ1-5; D may be TRBD1 (6 bases). Trimming left V 6 bases short and J 4 bases short, with 13 bases between. The CDR3 consists of 14 residues. Germline loops: CDR1 SNHLY, CDR2 FYNNEI. The CDR3 reads CASRLRTANQPQHF. In DNA form, the CDR3 reads TGTGCCAGCAGACTACGGACAGCTAATCAGCCCCAGCATTTT.

CDR3 residues: CSASPLGTSGLFTYEQYF. Here the CDR3 DNA reads TGCAGTGCTAGTCCCCTCGGGACTAGCGGACTTTTTACCTACGAGCAGTACTTC. The gene calls are TRBV20-1 and TRBJ2-7, with 11 bases lining up with TRBD2. The germline CDR1 and CDR2 sequences are DFQATT and SNEGSKA (reference sequence). Trimming at V came to 3 bases and at J to 2 bases, leaving 15 bases not matched to a gene. CDR3 length: 18 residues.

This rearrangement joins TRBV6-5 to TRBJ2-2; TRBD1 agrees at 10 bases. Germline CDR1 and CDR2: MNHEY and SVGAGI. CDR3 length: 15 amino acids. J was trimmed by 6 bases and V by 6 bases; bases with no gene match: 7. The CDR3 nucleotides read TGTGCCAGCAGGTCCTACGGGACAGGGGCCGGGGAGCTGTTTTTT. Translation: CASRSYGTGAGELFF.

The V and J genes are TRBV10-3 and TRBJ1-4, with D possibly TRBD1 on 5 matching bases. The CDR3 loop spans 14 amino acids. Germline V CDR1 and CDR2: ENHRY, SYGVKD. V dropped 3 bases and J dropped 8 bases, with 13 bases sitting between them. The CDR3 is CAISDRAVGEKLFF. CDR3 nucleotide sequence: TGTGCCATCAGTGACAGGGCCGTGGGGGAAAAACTGTTTTTT.

The chain is built from TRBV11-1 and TRBJ2-2; no firm D call. Germline V lookup: CDR1 SGHAT, CDR2 FQDESV (reference sequence). The CDR3 has 14 amino acids. V shed 5 bases and J shed 6 bases, with 13 bases lying between them. The CDR3 reads CASSRLLSPGELFF. CDR3 DNA: TGTGCCAGCAGCCGTCTCCTTAGTCCCGGGGAGCTGTTTTTT.

This clone was found a few times. The chain links TRBV18 to TRBJ1-5, with a tentative D call TRBD1 (5 bases). CDR3 length: 15 residues. Germline V gene sequence: CDR1 KGHSH, CDR2 LQKENI. V was pared by 4 bases and J by 3 bases, with 13 bases between. In DNA, the CDR3 is TGTGCCAGCTCACAGGGAACAGGTATCAATCAGCCCCAGCATTTT. Protein product: CASSQGTGINQPQHF.

The rearrangement links TRBV7-3 to TRBJ2-5; possibly TRBD1 for D (6 bases). With 1 base removed from V and 4 bases from J, the gap between germline ends came to 10 bases. CDR3 length equals 14 residues. From germline, CDR1 is SGHTA and CDR2 FQGTGA. CDR3 nucleotide sequence: TGTGCCAGCAGCTTAATGGGGGCTGGAGAGACCCAGTACTTC. Its protein product is CASSLMGAGETQYF.

The CDR3 bases are TGTGCCAGCAGTGGCCCTAGCGGGAGAGGACGGACCTACGAGCAGTACTTC. Its protein product is CASSGPSGRGRTYEQYF. The rearrangement links TRBV2 to TRBJ2-7; TRBD2 aligns across 10 bases. There are 17 residues in the CDR3. Trimming removed 4 bases from V and 2 bases from J; junction bases left unmatched: 11. CDR1 is SNHLY and CDR2 is FYNNEI in the germline V gene.

The V gene is TRBV7-9, the J gene TRBJ2-5; 10 bases align to TRBD1. The CDR3 is made up of 16 amino acids. Germline lookup yields CDR1 SEHNR and CDR2 FQNEAQ (reference sequence). Trimming at V came to 4 bases and at J to 5 bases, leaving 10 bases not matched to a gene. CDR3 sequence (DNA): TGTGCCAGCAGCTCCACGACAGGGGGCAGCCGGGAGACCCAGTACTTC. It specifies CASSSTTGGSRETQYF.